This T cell receptor (beta chain) was found in a study of T cells after yellow fever vaccination. Study-wide points: Detected again after the booster were most primary-vaccination clones, at 96% CD4 and 88% CD8.

A remark on this clonotype: The antigen remains unidentified.

TCRdb ran MiXCR on the 5' RACE reads and lists one entry per CDR3 protein. The sample consists of about 550,000 distinct CDR3 sequences, 19% of them appearing once. The CDR3 consists of 13 residues. V was pared by 0 bases and J by 9 bases, with 9 bases between. The sequencing used PBMCs, collected 15 days after the yellow fever booster vaccination. This sequence was found in a man aged 25-45 years who received the YFV17D yellow fever vaccine. The genes are TRBV12-3 or TRBV12-4 and TRBJ2-1; D not certain. The DNA for the CDR3 is TGTGCCAGCAGTTTAGCGGCAGCGACTGAGCAGTTCTTC. Amino acid sequence: CASSLAAATEQFF.